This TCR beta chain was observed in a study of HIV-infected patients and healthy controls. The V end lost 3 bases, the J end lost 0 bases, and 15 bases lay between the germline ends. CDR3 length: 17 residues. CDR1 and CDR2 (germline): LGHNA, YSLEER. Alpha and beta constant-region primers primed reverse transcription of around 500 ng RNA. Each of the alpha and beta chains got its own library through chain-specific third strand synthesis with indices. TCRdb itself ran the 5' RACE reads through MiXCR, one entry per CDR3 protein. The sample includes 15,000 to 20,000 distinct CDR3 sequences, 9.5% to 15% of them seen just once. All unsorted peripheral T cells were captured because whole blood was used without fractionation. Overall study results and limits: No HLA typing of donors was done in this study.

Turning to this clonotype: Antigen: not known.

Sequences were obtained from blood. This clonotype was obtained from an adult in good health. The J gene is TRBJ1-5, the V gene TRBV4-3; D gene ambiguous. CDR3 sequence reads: CASSQWAQAVSNQPQHF. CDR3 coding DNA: TGCGCCAGCAGCCAGTGGGCCCAGGCCGTTAGCAATCAGCCCCAGCATTTT.